This is a list of T cell receptor beta chains from one sample in a study of shared clonotypes between healthy human individuals. Assay: immunoSEQ multiplex PCR; the TCRdb copy retains only in-frame clones and omits some. The sample lists 2.5 million or so clones, over 85% occurring once. Sequencing was done on a sample of naive CD4+ T cells sorted from blood. The receptors derive from a man aged 18 to 30 in good health. Both conserved end residues are part of each CDR3. D genes are given only for firm matches. Clone size is stated in some rows and not others, as once, few, many or a class when expanded.

j_call: TRBJ2-3
d_call: NA
clone_size: NA
v_call: TRBV5-6
cdr3_aa: CASSLLLALSTDTQYF
cdr3_nt: TGTGCCAGCAGCTTGCTACTAGCCCTTTCGACAGATACGCAGTATTTT

j_call: TRBJ2-5
d_call: TRBD1
clone_size: NA
v_call: TRBV6-5
cdr3_aa: CASRGQSEVETQYF
cdr3_nt: TGTGCCAGCAGGGGACAGAGTGAAGTAGAGACCCAGTACTTC

j_call: TRBJ2-2
d_call: NA
clone_size: NA
v_call: TRBV7-3
cdr3_aa: CASSRDSNTGELFF
cdr3_nt: TGTGCCAGCAGCCGAGACAGCAACACCGGGGAGCTGTTTTTT

j_call: TRBJ2-5
d_call: TRBD1
clone_size: NA
v_call: TRBV6-4
cdr3_aa: CASSKNRGETQYF
cdr3_nt: TGTGCCAGCAGTAAAAACAGGGGTGAGACCCAGTACTTC

j_call: TRBJ1-2
d_call: NA
clone_size: NA
v_call: TRBV5-1
cdr3_aa: CASSYPGVGDGYTF
cdr3_nt: TGCGCCAGCAGCTACCCCGGGGTTGGGGATGGCTACACCTTC

j_call: TRBJ1-6
d_call: NA
clone_size: NA
v_call: TRBV6-5
cdr3_aa: CASSYGGIYNSPLHF
cdr3_nt: TGTGCCAGCAGTTACGGGGGCATCTATAATTCACCCCTCCACTTT

j_call: TRBJ1-6
d_call: TRBD1
clone_size: few
v_call: TRBV5-5
cdr3_aa: CASSLEGTVYNSPLHF
cdr3_nt: TGTGCCAGCAGCTTGGAAGGGACAGTCTATAATTCACCCCTCCACTTT

j_call: TRBJ2-5
d_call: TRBD1
clone_size: NA
v_call: TRBV5-4
cdr3_aa: CASSRHGQGSVETQYF
cdr3_nt: TGTGCCAGCAGTCGCCACGGACAGGGGTCGGTAGAGACCCAGTACTTC

j_call: TRBJ2-2
d_call: NA
clone_size: NA
v_call: TRBV7-9
cdr3_aa: CASSPLAAATNTGELFF
cdr3_nt: TGTGCCAGCAGCCCCCTGGCGGCCGCCACAAACACCGGGGAGCTGTTTTTT

j_call: TRBJ2-1
d_call: TRBD1
clone_size: NA
v_call: TRBV4-2
cdr3_aa: CASSQGDRDREDEQFF
cdr3_nt: TGTGCCAGCAGCCAGGGGGACCGGGACAGGGAGGATGAGCAGTTCTTC

j_call: TRBJ1-5
d_call: NA
clone_size: NA
v_call: TRBV28
cdr3_aa: CASSSRAGGLQPQHF
cdr3_nt: TGTGCCAGCAGTTCCCGGGCCGGGGGATTACAGCCCCAGCATTTT

j_call: TRBJ2-7
d_call: NA
clone_size: NA
v_call: TRBV6-5
cdr3_aa: CASSLPGPGSYEQYF
cdr3_nt: TGTGCCAGCAGCCTTCCGGGACCGGGGTCCTACGAGCAGTACTTC